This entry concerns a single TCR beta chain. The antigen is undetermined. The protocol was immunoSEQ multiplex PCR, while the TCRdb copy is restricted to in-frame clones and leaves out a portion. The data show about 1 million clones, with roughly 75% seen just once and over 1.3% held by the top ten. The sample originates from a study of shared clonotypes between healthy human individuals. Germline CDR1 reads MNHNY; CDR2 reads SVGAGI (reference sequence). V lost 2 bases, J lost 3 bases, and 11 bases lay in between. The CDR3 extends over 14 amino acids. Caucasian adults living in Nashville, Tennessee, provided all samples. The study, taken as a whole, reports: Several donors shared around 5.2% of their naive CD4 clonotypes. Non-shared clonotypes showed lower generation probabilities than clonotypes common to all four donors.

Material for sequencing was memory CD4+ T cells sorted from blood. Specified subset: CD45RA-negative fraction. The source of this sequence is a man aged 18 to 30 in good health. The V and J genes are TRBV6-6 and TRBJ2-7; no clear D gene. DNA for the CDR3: TGTGCCAGCAGTTACCGGCTAAATGGCTACGAGCAGTACTTC. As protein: CASSYRLNGYEQYF.